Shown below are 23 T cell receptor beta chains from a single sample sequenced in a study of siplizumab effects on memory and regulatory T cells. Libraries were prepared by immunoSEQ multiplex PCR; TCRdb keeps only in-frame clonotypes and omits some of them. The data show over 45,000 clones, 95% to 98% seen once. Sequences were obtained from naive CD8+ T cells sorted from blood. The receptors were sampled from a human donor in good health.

CDR3 nucleotides: TGCGCCAGCAGCCAGACTATTAACACCGGGGAGCTGTTTTTT. It is translated as CASSQTINTGELFF. V usage is TRBV4-1 and J usage is TRBJ2-2, with D perhaps TRBD2 (5 bases). Germline assignment: CDR1 MGHRA and CDR2 YSYEKL. CDR3 length equals 14 residues. V was cut by 3 bases and J by 2 bases, with 7 bases left in between.

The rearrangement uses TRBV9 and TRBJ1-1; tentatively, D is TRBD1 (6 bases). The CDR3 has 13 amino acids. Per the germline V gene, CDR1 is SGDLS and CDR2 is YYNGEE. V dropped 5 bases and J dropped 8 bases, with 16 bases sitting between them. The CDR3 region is CASSGRGTEEAFF. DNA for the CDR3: TGTGCCAGCAGTGGCAGGGGAACAGAAGAAGCTTTCTTT.

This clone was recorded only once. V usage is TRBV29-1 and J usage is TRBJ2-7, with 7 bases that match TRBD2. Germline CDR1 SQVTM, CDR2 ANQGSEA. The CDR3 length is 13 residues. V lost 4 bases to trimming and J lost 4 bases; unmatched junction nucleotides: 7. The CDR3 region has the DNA TGCAGCGTTGGAGGCGGGAGCAGATACGAGCAGTACTTC. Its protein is CSVGGGSRYEQYF.

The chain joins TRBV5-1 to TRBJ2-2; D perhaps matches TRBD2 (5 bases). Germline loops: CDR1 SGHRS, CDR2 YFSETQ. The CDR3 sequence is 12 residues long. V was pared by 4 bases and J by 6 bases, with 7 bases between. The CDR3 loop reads CASSLEAGELFF. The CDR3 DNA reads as TGCGCCAGCAGCCTGGAGGCCGGGGAGCTGTTTTTT.

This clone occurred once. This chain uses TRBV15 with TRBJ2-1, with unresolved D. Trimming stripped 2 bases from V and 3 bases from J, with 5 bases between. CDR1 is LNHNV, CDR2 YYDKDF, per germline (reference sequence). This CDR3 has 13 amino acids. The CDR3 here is CATSRPSYNEQFF. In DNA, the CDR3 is TGTGCCACCAGCAGACCCAGCTACAATGAGCAGTTCTTC.

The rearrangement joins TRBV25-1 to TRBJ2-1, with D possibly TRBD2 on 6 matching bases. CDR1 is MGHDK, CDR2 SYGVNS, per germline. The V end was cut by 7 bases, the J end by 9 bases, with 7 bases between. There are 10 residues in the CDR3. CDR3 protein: CASKGGEQFF. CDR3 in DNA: TGTGCCAGCAAGGGAGGTGAGCAGTTCTTC.

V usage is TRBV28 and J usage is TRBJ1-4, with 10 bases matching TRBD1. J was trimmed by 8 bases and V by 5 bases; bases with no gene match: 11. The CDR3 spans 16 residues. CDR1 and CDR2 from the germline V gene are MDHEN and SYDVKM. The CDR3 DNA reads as TGTGCCAGCAGTCTGCCCCCGGGACAGGGGAAGGAAAAACTGTTTTTT. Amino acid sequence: CASSLPPGQGKEKLFF. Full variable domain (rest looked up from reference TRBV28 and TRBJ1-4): DVKVTQSSRYLVKRTGEKVFLECVQDMDHENMFWYRQDPGLGLRLIYFSYDVKMKEKGDIPEGYSVSREKKERFSLILESASTNQTSMYLCASSLPPGQGKEKLFFGSGTQLSVL.

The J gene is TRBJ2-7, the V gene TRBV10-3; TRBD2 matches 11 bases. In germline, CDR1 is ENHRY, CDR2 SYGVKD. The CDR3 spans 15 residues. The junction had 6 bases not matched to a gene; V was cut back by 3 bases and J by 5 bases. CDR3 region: CAISDLAGGINEQYF. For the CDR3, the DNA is TGTGCCATCAGTGACCTAGCGGGAGGAATAAACGAGCAGTACTTC.

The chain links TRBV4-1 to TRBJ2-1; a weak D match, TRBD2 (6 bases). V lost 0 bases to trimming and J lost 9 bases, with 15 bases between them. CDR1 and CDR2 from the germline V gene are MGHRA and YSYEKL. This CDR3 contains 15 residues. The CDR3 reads CASSQDRETRGEQFF. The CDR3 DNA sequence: TGCGCCAGCAGCCAAGATCGTGAGACTAGGGGTGAGCAGTTCTTC.

The CDR3 sequence: CASSSRDRDVSGEQFF. Written as DNA, the CDR3 is TGTGCCAGCAGTTCCAGGGACAGGGACGTGAGTGGTGAGCAGTTCTTC. The chain has TRBV28 and TRBJ2-1, with 9 bases that match TRBD1. CDR1 and CDR2 from the germline V gene are MDHEN and SYDVKM. The CDR3 extends over 16 amino acids. V shed 4 bases and J 9 bases; nucleotides not matched to a gene: 13.

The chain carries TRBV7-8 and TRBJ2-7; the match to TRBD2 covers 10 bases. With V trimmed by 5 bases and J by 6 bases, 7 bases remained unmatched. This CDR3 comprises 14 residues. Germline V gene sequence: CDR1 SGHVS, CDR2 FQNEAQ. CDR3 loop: CASSPGTSDFEQYF. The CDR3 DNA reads TGTGCCAGCAGCCCCGGGACTAGCGACTTCGAGCAGTACTTC.

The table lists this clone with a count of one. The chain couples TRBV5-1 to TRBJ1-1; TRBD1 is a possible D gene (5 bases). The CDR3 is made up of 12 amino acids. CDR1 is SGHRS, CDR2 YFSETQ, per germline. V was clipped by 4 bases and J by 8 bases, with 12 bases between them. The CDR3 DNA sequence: TGCGCCAGCAGCCCGGCAGGGCGGGAAGCTTTCTTT. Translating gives CASSPAGREAFF. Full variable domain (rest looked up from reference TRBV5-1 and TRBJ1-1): KAGVTQTPRYLIKTRGQQVTLSCSPISGHRSVSWYQQTPGQGLQFLFEYFSETQRNKGNFPGRFSGRQFSNSRSEMNVSTLELGDSALYLCASSPAGREAFFGQGTRLTVV.

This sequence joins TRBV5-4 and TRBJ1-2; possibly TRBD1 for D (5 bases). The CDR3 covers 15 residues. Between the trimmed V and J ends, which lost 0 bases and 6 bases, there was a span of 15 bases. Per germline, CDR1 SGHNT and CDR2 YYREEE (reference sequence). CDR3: CASSLVGATGDGYTF. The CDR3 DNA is TGTGCCAGCAGCTTGGTAGGGGCCACAGGAGATGGCTACACCTTC.

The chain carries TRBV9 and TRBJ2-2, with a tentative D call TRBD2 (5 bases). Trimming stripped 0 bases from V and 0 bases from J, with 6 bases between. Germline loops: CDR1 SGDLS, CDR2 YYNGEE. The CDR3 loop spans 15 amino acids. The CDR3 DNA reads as TGTGCCAGCAGCGTAGGGACTTCGAACACCGGGGAGCTGTTTTTT. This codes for CASSVGTSNTGELFF.

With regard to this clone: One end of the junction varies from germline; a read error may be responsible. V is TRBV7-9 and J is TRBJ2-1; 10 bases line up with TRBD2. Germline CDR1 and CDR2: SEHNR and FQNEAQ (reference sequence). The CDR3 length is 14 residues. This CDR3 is CASSLSDVAGGLVF. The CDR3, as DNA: TGTGCCAGCAGCTTATCTGACGTAGCGGGAGGCTTGGTCTTC.

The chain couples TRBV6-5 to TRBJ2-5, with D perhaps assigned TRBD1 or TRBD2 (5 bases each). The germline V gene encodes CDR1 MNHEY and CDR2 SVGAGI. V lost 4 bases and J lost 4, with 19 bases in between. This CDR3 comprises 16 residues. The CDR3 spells CASSFLNRGPAETQYF. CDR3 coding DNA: TGTGCCAGCAGTTTCCTCAACCGGGGACCGGCAGAGACCCAGTACTTC.

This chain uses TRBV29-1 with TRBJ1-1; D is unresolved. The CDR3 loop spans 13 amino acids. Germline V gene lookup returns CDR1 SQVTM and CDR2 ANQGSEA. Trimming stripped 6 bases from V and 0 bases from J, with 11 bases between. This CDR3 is CSVQEGLNTEAFF. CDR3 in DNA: TGCAGCGTCCAAGAAGGGTTGAACACTGAAGCTTTCTTT.

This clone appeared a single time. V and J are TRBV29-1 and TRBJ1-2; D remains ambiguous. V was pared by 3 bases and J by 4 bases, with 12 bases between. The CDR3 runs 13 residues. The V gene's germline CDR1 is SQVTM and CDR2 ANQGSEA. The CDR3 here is CSVDTVLGYGYTF. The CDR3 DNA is TGCAGCGTTGATACAGTACTCGGCTATGGCTACACCTTC.

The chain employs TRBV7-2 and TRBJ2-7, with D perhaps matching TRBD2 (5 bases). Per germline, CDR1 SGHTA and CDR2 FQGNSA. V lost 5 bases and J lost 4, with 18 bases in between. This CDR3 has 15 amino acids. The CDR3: CASSLTERQLYEQYF. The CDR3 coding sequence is TGTGCCAGCAGCCTGACCGAGCGGCAGCTTTACGAGCAGTACTTC.

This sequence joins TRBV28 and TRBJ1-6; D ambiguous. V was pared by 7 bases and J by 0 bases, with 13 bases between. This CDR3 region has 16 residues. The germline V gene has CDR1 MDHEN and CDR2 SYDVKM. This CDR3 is CASIALGSSYNSPLHF. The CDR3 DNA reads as TGTGCCAGCATTGCCCTCGGAAGCTCCTATAATTCACCCCTCCACTTT.

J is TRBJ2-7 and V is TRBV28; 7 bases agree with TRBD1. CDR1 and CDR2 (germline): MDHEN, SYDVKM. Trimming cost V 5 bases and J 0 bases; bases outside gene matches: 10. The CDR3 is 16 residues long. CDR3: CASSLAGGMSSYEQYF. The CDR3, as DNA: TGTGCCAGCAGTCTCGCAGGGGGAATGAGCTCCTACGAGCAGTACTTC.

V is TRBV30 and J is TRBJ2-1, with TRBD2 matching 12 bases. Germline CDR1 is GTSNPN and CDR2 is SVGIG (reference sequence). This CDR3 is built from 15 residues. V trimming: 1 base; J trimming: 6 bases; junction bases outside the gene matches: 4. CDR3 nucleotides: TGTGCCTGGAGTGGACTAGCGGGAGTCTCCAATGAGCAGTTCTTC. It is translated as CAWSGLAGVSNEQFF.

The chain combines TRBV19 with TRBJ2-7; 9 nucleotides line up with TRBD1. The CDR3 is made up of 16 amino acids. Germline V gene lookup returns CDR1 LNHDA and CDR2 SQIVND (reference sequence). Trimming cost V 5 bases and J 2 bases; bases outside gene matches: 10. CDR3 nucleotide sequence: TGTGCCAGTAGTCCTTACCGTGGACAGGGGACCTACGAGCAGTACTTC. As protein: CASSPYRGQGTYEQYF.